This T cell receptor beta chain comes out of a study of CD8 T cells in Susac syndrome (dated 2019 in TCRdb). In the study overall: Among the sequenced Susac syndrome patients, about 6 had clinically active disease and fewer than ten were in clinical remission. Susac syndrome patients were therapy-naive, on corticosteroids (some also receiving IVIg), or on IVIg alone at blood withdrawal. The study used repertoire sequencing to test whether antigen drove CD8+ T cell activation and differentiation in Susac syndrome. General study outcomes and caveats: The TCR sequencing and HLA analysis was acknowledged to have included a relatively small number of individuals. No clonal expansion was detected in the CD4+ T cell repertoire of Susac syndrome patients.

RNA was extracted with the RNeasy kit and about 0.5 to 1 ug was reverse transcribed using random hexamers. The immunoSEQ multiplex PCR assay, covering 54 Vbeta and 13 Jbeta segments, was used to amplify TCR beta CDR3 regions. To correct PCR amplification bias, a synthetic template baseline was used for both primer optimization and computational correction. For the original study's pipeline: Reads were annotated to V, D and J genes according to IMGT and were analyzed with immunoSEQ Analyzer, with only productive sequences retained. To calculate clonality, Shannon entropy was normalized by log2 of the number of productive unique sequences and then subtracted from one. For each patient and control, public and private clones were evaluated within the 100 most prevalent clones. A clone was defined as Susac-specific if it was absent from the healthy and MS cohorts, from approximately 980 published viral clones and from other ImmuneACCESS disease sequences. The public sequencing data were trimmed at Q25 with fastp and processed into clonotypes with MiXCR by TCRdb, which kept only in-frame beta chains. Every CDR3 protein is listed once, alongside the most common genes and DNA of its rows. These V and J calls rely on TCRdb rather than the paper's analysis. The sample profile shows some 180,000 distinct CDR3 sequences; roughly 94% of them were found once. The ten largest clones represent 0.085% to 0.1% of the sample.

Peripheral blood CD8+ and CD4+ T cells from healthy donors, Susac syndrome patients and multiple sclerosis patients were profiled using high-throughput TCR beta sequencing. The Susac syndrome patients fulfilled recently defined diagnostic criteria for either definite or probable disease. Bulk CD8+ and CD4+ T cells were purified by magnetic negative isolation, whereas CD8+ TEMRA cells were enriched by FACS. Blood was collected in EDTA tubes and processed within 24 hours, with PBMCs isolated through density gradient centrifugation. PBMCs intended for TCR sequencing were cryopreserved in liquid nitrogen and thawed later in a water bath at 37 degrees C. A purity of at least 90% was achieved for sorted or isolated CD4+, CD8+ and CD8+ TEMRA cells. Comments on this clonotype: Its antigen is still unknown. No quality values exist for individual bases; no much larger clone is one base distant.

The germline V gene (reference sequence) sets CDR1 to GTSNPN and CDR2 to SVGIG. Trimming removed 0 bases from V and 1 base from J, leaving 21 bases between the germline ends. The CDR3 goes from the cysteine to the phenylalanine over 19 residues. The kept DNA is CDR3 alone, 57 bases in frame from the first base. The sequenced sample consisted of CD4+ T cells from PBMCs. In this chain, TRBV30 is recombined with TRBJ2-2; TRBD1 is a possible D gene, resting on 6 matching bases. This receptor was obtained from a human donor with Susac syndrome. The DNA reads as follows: TGTGCCTGGAGTGTACTGATCAGGGGTCTCCTTTGGAACACCGGGGAGCTGTTTTTT. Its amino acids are CAWSVLIRGLLWNTGELFF.